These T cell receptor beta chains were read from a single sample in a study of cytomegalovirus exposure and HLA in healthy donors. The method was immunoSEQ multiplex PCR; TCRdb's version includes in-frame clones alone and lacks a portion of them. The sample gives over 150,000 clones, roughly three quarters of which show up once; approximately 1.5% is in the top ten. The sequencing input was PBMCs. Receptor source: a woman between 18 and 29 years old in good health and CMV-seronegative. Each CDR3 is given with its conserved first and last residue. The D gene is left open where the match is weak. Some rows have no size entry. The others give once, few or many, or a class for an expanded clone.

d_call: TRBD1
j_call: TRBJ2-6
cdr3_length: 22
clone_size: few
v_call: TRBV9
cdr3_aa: CASSALKIVGTGNKAGANVLTF
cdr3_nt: TGTGCCAGCAGCGCGCTTAAAATCGTCGGGACAGGGAATAAGGCTGGGGCCAACGTCCTGACTTTC

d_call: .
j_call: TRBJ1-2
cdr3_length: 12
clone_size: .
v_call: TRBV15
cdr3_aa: CATSSRLNGYTF
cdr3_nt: TGTGCCACCAGCAGTAGATTAAATGGCTACACCTTC

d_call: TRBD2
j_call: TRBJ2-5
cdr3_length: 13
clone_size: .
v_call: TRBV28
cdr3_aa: CASSLGRVETQYF
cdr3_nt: TGTGCCAGCAGTTTAGGGAGGGTTGAGACCCAGTACTTC

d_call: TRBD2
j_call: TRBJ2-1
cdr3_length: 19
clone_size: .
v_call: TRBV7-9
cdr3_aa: CSSSWAGSGRQKGNNEQFF
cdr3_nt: TGTTCCAGCAGCTGGGCTGGCAGCGGGAGGCAAAAAGGGAACAATGAGCAGTTCTTC

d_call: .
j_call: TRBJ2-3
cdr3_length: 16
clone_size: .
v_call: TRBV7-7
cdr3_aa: CASSPQREWSTDTQYF
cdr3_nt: TGTGCTAGCAGCCCTCAGCGTGAATGGAGCACAGATACGCAGTATTTT

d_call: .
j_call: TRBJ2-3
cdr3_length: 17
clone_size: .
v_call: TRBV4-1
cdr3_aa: CASSRFPGLPLPDTQYF
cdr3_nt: TGCGCCAGCAGCAGATTCCCGGGACTCCCTCTCCCAGATACGCAGTATTTT

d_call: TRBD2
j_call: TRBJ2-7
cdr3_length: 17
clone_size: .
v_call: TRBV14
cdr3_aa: CASSQDPGLAGKYEQYF
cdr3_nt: TGTGCCAGCAGCCAAGATCCGGGGCTAGCGGGAAAGTACGAGCAGTACTTC

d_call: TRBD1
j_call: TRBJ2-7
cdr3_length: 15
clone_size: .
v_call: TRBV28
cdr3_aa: CASTLGTGGSYEQYF
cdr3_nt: TGTGCCAGCACCCTAGGTACAGGGGGCTCCTACGAGCAGTACTTC

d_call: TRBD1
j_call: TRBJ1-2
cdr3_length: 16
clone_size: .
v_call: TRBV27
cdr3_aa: CASRTSGTGVFGGYTF
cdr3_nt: TGTGCCAGCAGAACCTCCGGGACAGGGGTCTTCGGTGGCTACACCTTC

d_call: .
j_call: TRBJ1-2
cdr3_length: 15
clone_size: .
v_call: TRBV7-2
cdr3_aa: CASSLAVLEGRGYTF
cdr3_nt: TGTGCCAGCAGCTTAGCTGTGTTGGAGGGGAGAGGCTACACCTTC

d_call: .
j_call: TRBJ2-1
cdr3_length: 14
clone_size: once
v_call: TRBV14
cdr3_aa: CASSQGRGYNEQFF
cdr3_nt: TGTGCCAGCAGCCAAGGAAGGGGTTACAATGAGCAGTTCTTC

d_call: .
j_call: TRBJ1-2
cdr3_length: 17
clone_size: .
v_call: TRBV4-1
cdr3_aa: CASSQDESAVNNYGYTF
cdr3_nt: TGCGCCAGCAGCCAAGATGAGTCAGCGGTAAATAACTATGGCTACACCTTC

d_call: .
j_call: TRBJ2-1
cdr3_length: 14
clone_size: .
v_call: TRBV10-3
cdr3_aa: CAISEGRESNEQFF
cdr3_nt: TGTGCCATCAGTGAGGGTCGAGAATCCAATGAGCAGTTCTTC

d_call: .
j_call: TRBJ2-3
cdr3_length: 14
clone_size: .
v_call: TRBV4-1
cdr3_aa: CASSQGAGADTQYF
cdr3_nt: TGCGCCAGCAGCCAAGGGGCAGGGGCAGATACGCAGTATTTT

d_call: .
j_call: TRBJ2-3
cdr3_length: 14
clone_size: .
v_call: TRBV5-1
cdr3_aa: CASSYRVSPDTQYF
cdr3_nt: TGTGCCAGCAGCTACAGGGTTAGCCCAGATACGCAGTATTTT